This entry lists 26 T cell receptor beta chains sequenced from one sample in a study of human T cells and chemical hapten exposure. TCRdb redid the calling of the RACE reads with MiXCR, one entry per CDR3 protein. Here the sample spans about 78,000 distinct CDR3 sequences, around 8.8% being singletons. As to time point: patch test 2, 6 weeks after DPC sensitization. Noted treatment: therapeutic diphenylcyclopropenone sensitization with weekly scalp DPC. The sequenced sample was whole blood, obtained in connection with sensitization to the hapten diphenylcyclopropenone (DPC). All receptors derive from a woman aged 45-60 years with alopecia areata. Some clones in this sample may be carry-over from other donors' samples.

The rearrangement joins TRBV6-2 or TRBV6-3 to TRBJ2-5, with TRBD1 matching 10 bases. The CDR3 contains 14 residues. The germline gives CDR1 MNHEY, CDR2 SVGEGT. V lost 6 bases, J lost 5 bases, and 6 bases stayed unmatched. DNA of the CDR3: TGTGCCAGCAGGCCGGGACAGGGGCAGGAGACCCAGTACTTC. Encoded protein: CASRPGQGQETQYF.

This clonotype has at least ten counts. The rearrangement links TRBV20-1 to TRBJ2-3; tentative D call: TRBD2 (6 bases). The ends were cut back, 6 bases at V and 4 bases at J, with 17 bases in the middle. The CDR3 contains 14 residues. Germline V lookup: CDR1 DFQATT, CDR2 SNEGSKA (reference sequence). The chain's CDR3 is CSAPPREAPDTQYF. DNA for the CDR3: TGCAGTGCCCCCCCGCGGGAAGCACCAGATACGCAGTATTTT.

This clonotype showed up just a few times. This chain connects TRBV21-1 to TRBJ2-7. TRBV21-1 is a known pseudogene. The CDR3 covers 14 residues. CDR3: CASSKEGSTYEQYF. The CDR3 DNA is TGTGCCAGCAGCAAAGAGGGTAGCACGTACGAGCAGTACTTC.

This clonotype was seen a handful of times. CDR3 protein: CSARPPDSDTDTQYF. CDR3 bases: TGCAGTGCTAGACCTCCGGACTCTGACACAGATACGCAGTATTTT. The rearrangement uses TRBV20-1 and TRBJ2-3; D possibly corresponds to TRBD2 (5 bases). CDR1 and CDR2 from the germline V gene are DFQATT and SNEGSKA (reference sequence). V shed 2 bases and J shed 2 bases, with 14 bases lying between them. The CDR3 is 15 amino acids.

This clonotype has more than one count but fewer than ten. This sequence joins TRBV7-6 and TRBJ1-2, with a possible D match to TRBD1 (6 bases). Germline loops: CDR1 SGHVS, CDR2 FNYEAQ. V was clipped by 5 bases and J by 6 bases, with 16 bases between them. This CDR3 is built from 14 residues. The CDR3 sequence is CASSPGGGRHGYTF. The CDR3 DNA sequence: TGTGCCAGCAGCCCCGGTGGGGGCCGGCATGGCTACACCTTC.

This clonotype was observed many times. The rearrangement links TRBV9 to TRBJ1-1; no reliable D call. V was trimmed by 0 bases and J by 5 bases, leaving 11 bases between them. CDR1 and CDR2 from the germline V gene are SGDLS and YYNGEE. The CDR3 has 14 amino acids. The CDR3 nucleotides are TGTGCCAGCAGCGTAGGCGACCACGGAACTGAAGCTTTCTTT. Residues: CASSVGDHGTEAFF.

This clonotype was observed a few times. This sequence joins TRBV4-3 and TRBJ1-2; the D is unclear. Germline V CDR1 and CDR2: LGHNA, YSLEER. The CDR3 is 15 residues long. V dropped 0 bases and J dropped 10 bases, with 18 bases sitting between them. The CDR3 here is CASSQDRAAVSPYTF. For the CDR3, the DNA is TGCGCCAGCAGCCAAGATAGGGCAGCCGTTTCCCCCTACACCTTC.

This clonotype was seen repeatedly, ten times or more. The CDR3, as DNA: TGTGCCAGCAGTGTACAGGGGGCGCGTGGCTACACCTTC. It yields the protein CASSVQGARGYTF. V usage is TRBV2 and J usage is TRBJ1-2; 9 bases line up with TRBD1. Germline CDR1 SNHLY, CDR2 FYNNEI. V shed 4 bases and J 7 bases; nucleotides not matched to a gene: 4. The CDR3 has 13 amino acids.

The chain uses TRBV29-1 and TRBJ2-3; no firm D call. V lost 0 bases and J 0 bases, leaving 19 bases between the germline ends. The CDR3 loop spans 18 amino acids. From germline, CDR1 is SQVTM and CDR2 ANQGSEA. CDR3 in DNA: TGCAGCGTTGAAGATCAAGGCAGCAGAATCTCTAGCACAGATACGCAGTATTTT. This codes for CSVEDQGSRISSTDTQYF.

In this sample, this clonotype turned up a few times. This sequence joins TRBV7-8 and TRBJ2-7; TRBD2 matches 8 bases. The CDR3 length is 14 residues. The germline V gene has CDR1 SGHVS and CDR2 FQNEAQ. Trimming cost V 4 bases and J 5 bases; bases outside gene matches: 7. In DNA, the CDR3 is TGTGCCAGCAGCTCACGGACGGGAGGGGACGAGCAGTACTTC. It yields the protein CASSSRTGGDEQYF.

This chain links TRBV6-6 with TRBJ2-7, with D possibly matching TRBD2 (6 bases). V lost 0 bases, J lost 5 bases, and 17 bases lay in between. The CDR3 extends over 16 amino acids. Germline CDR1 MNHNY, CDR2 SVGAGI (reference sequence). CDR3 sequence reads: CASSYSGGQGIHEQYF. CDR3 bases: TGTGCCAGCAGTTACTCAGGAGGGCAGGGTATCCACGAGCAGTACTTC.

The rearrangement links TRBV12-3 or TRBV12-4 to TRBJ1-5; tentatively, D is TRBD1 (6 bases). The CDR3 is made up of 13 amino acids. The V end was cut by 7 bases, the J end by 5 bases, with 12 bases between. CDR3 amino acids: CASNAPGDQPQHF. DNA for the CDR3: TGTGCCAGCAACGCCCCAGGGGATCAGCCCCAGCATTTT.

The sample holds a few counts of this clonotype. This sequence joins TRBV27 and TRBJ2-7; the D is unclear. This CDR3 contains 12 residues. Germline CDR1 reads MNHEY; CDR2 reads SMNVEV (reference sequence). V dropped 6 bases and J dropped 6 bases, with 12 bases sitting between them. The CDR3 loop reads CASSRPSGEQYF. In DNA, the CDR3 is TGTGCCAGCAGCCGCCCCTCTGGCGAGCAGTACTTC.

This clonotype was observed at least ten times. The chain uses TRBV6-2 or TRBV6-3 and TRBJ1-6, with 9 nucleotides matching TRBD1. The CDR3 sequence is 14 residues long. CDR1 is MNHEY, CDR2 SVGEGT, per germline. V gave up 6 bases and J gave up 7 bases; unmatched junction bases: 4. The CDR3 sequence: CASSLDRGNSPLHF. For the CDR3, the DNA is TGTGCCAGCAGCCTGGACAGGGGCAATTCACCCCTCCACTTT.

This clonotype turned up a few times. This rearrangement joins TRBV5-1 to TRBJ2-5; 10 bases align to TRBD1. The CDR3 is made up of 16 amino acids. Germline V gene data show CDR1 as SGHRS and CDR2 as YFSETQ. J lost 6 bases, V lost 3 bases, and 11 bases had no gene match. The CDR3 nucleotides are TGCGCCAGCAGCTCATCCGCTGGGACAGGGGCAAAGACCCAGTACTTC. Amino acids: CASSSSAGTGAKTQYF.

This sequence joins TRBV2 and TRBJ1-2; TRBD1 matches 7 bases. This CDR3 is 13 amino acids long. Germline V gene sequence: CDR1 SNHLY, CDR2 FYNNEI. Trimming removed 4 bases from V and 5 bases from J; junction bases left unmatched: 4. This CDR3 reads CASSGDSLYGYTF. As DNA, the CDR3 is TGTGCCAGCAGTGGGGACAGCTTATATGGCTACACCTTC.

For the CDR3, the DNA is TGTGCCAGCAGTCACCAACGTAGCAATCAGCCCCAGCATTTT. This sequence encodes CASSHQRSNQPQHF. V and J are TRBV7-2 and TRBJ1-5; D gene ambiguous. The CDR3 contains 14 residues. Germline CDR1 and CDR2: SGHTA and FQGNSA. Deletions cut 6 bases from V and 0 bases from J, with 9 bases between.

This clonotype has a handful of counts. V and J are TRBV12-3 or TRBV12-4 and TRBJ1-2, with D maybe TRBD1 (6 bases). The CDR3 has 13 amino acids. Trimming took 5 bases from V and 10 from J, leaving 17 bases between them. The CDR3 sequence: CASSDRPSVPYTF. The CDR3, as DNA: TGTGCCAGCAGTGACAGGCCTAGTGTACCCTACACCTTC.

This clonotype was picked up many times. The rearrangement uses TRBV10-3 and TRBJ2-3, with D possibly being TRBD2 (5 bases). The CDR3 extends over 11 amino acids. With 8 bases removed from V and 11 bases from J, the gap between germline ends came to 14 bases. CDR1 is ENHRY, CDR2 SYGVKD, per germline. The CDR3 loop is CAISPGFGQYF. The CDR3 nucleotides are TGTGCCATCTCCCCGGGGTTTGGGCAGTATTTT.

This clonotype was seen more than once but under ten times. This chain's CDR3 is CAWSWSRGNQPQHF. The CDR3 DNA reads as TGTGCCTGGAGTTGGTCCCGCGGTAATCAGCCCCAGCATTTT. V gene TRBV30 combines with J gene TRBJ1-5; no clear D gene. Trimming pared 2 bases from V and 4 bases from J, leaving 12 bases between. Per the germline V gene, CDR1 is GTSNPN and CDR2 is SVGIG (reference sequence). This CDR3 contains 14 residues.

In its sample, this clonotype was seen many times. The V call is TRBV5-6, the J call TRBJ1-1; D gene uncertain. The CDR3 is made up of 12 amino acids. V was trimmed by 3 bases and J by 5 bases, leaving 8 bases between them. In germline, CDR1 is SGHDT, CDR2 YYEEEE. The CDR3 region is CASSYRRTEAFF. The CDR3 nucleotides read TGTGCCAGCAGCTACCGCCGAACTGAAGCTTTCTTT.

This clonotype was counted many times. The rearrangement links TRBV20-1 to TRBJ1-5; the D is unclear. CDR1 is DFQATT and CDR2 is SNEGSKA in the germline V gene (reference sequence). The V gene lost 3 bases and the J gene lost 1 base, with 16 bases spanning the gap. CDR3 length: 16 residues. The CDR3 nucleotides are TGCAGTGCTAGTCTCGTCGCCGCAACAAGCAATCAGCCCCAGCATTTT. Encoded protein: CSASLVAATSNQPQHF.

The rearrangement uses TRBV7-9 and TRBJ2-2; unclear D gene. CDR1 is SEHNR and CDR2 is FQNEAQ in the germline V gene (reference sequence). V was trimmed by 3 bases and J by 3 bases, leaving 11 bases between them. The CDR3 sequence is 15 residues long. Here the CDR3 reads CASSFKKRDTGELFF. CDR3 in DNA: TGTGCCAGCAGCTTCAAAAAGAGAGACACCGGGGAGCTGTTTTTT.

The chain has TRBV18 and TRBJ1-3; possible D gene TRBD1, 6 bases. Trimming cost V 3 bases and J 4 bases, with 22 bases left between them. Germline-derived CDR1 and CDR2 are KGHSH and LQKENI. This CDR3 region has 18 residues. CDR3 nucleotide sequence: TGTGCCAGCTCACCGGACAGAGTTGGCCCCGGTACCGGAAACACCATATATTTT. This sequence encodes CASSPDRVGPGTGNTIYF. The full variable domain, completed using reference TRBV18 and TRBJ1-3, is NAGVMQNPRHLVRRRGQEARLRCSPMKGHSHVYWYRQLPEEGLKFMVYLQKENIIDESGMPKERFSAEFPKEGPSILRIQQVVRGDSAAYFCASSPDRVGPGTGNTIYFGEGSWLTVV.

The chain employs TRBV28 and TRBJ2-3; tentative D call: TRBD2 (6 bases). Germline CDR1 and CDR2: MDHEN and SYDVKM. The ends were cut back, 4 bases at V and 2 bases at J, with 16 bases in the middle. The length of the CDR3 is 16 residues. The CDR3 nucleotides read TGTGCCAGCAGTTCGCCCGGAGGGGCCCCCACAGATACGCAGTATTTT. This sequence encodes CASSSPGGAPTDTQYF.

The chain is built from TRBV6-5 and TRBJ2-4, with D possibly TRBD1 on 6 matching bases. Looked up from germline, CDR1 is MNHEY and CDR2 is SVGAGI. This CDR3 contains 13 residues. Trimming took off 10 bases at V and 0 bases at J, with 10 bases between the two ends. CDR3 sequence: CATQGIAKNIQYF. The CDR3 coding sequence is TGTGCCACCCAGGGGATAGCCAAAAACATTCAGTACTTC.